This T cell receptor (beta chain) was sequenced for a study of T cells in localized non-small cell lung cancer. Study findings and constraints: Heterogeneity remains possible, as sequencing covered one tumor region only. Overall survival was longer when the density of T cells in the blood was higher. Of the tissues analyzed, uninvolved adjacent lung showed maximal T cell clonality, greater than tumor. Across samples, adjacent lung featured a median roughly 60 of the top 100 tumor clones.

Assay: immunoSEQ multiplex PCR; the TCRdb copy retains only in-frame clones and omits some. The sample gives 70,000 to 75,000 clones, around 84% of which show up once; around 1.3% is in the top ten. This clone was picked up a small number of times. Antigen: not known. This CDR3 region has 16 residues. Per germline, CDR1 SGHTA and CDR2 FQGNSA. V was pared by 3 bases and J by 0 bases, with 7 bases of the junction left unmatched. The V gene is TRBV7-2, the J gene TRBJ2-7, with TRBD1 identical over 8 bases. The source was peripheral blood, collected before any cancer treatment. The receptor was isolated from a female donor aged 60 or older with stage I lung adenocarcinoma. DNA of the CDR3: TGTGCCAGCAGCTTTACAGGGGGTTTAAGCTCCTACGAGCAGTACTTC. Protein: CASSFTGGLSSYEQYF.